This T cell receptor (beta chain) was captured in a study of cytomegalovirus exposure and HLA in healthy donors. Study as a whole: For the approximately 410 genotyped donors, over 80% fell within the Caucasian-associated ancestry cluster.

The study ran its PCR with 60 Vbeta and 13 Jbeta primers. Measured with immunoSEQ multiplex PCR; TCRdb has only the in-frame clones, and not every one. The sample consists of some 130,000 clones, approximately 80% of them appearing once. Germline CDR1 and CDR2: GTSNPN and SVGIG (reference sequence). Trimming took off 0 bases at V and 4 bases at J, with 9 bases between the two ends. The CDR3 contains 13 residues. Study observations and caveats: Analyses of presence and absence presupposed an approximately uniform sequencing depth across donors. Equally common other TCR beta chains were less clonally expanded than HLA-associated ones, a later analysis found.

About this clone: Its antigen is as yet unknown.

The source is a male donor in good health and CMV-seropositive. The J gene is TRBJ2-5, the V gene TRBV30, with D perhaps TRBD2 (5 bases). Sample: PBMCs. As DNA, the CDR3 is TGTGCCTGGAGTGTGGGGAGCCGAGAGACCCAGTACTTC. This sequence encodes CAWSVGSRETQYF.